This TCR beta chain is drawn from a study of shared clonotypes between healthy human individuals (TCRdb year 2020). In the study overall: Two women and a few men aged 18 to 49 years were included in the cohort. Per donor, three plates each were used for CD4 naive and CD4 memory, two for CD8 naive, and one for CD8 memory. Blood TCR repertoires of about five healthy adults were deeply sequenced to estimate repertoire size and the extent of clonotype sharing between individuals. To increase sequencing depth and limit assay-specific biases, different laboratories used diverse techniques to prepare libraries and sequence TCR repertoires. Leukapheresis yielded between about 0.9 and 9 billion PBMCs per donor.

Only a few counts were recorded for this clone. What antigen it recognizes has not been identified. Per-base qualities were not stored, and no clone one base away is much larger. Using the deep immunoSEQ assay, TCR CDR3 regions were amplified from genomic DNA by multiplex PCR. Genomic DNA extracted from each cell subset was distributed evenly over all wells of several immunoSEQ 96-well plates, and each plate served as one replicate. For sorted subsets, about 210 ng of genomic DNA, equivalent to around 29,000 T cell genomes, went into each replicate PCR. The purified libraries were quantified using a Qubit 3.0 fluorometer, sized with a Bioanalyzer 2100, and then quantified again using the KAPA Library Quantification kit. Each immunoSEQ 96-well plate was sequenced on its own single-read 150-cycle Illumina NextSeq 550 flow cell. On the study's bioinformatics: Because only junctional sequences without quality scores were contained in the immunoSEQ output, filtering matching that applied to full-length reads could not be performed. To assign V/J genes and CDR3, sequences were annotated using PyIR, a Python wrapper for IgBLAST v1.9, with IMGT germline references. Reads were filtered out if the reads had weak V/J assignments (E-value above 1e-6), no CDR3, stop codons, out-of-frame junctions, or ambiguous translated residues. A V3J clonotype was defined by an identical inferred V gene, J gene, and CDR3 amino acid sequence. Percentage overlap between repertoires was computed as shared unique clonotypes divided by the size of the smaller repertoire. RTK rarefaction, the Chao1 estimator, and Recon v2.1 estimates of unobserved clonotypes were used to assess repertoire richness. Generation probabilities were computed with OLGA for all TCRbeta clonotypes obtained by the gDNA method from a handful of donors. The table was pulled from immuneACCESS by TCRdb, which kept in-frame rearrangements only. Such tables lose some clones; where checked, under half of the loss comes from unresolved V genes, and the rest has no known cause. The V and J calls and clone size come from that table; D and trimming were worked out from the DNA. Counted in this sample were roughly 1 million clones; approximately 78% of them appeared once. Approximately 0.56% of the sample goes to the ten largest clones.

What the study reported, not specific to this receptor: Pairwise subsampling indicated that sequencing depth was expected to affect the degree of clonotype sharing among donors. Naive subsets generally had larger estimated clonotype richness than memory subsets. Because the study included a small number of donors, the genetic and exposure-history diversity represented was limited. Incomplete sequencing was indicated by rarefaction of sorted-subset datasets, despite the large sequencing depth. Compared with non-shared clonotypes, clonotypes shared by all four sorted-subset donors had higher generation probabilities. Only blood was sampled, and tissue TCR repertoires likely differ from those in blood. When several donors were compared, the shared fraction of clonotypes was about 5% for naive CD4, around 3.6% for naive CD8, more than 2% for memory CD4, and 0.35% to 0.4% for memory CD8.

Healthy HIV-negative adults with no recently reported acute infections or vaccinations were included as donors. Every donor was a Caucasian adult living in Nashville, Tennessee, USA. CD4+ T cells were enriched by magnetic negative selection, after which naive cells were positively selected on CD45RA and the negative fraction was taken as the memory subset. Blood was obtained by leukapheresis, after which PBMCs were separated by Ficoll-Histopaque density gradient centrifugation and cryopreserved in liquid nitrogen vapor phase. Purity and quantity of every magnetically sorted T cell population were checked by analytical flow cytometry. Genomic DNA was isolated from each sorted fraction and quantified by UV absorbance on a Nanodrop 2000c. Sequencing was performed on memory CD4+ T cells from PBMCs. This specimen's cell subset or site label, interpreted: CD45RA-negative fraction. The TCR comes from a man aged 18 to 30 in good health. Some clones in this sample may be carry-over from other donors' samples.

The CDR3 protein is CAWSLIDQNTEAFF. The DNA is TGTGCCTGGAGTCTCATCGACCAGAACACTGAAGCTTTCTTT. The chain links TRBV30 with TRBJ1-1; too little of a D gene remains to name it. CDR1 and CDR2, per the germline V gene (reference sequence), are GTSNPN and SVGIG. Trimming costs V 2 bases and J 1 base, and their ends lie 11 bases apart. Its CDR3 holds 14 amino acids, cysteine through phenylalanine. Only the CDR3 region is kept as DNA, spanning 42 bases read in frame from base 1.